This T cell receptor beta chain emerged from a study of spatial heterogeneity in lung cancer. The V end lost 5 bases, the J end lost 3 bases, and 14 bases lay between the germline ends. The CDR3 has 14 amino acids. Germline V gives CDR1 SQVTM, CDR2 ANQGSEA. The study's findings and limits: Ubiquitous, expanded tumor-derived TCRs were more frequently observed in blood at resection than at follow-up.

This clonotype was counted ten times or more. The target antigen is unknown. TCRdb reprocessed the 5' RACE reads with MiXCR, giving one entry per CDR3 protein. Of 35,000 to 55,000 distinct CDR3 sequences listed, roughly 15% are singletons. Time point meaning: sample taken at primary tumor resection. The sequenced material consisted of unsorted whole RNA from tumor, nontumor lung or frozen PBMC. V usage is TRBV29-1 and J usage is TRBJ2-4; tentatively, D is TRBD1 or TRBD2 (5 bases each). The sequenced sample was PBMCs, obtained at surgery. The TCR was taken from a male donor with early-stage non-small cell lung cancer. CDR3 in amino acids: CSVWGSSDKNIQYF. The CDR3 DNA reads TGCAGCGTTTGGGGGTCTTCTGACAAAAACATTCAGTACTTC.